This TCR beta chain was retrieved from a study of response to subunit inactivated influenza vaccine. TCRdb used MiXCR to reprocess the RT-PCR reads, holding one entry per CDR3 protein. The repertoire holds about 610,000 distinct CDR3 sequences, with around 15% as singletons. This clonotype showed up many times. The origin of this receptor is a man aged 50 to 59 who received an inactivated influenza vaccine. Source: PBMCs from blood, taken approximately 12 days after vaccination.

For the CDR3, the DNA is TGCGCCAGCAGCGTGCAGGTCATGGAAAATGGTGAGCAGTTCTTC. Encoded protein: CASSVQVMENGEQFF. The gene calls are TRBV5-1 and TRBJ2-1; D remains unclear. There are 15 residues in the CDR3. Germline V CDR1 and CDR2: SGHRS, YFSETQ. Trimming stripped 4 bases from V and 9 bases from J, with 20 bases between.